The table lists the clone carrying this T cell receptor beta chain with a few counts. Its specificity is unknown. This entry is derived from a study of regulatory T cells in long-lasting Graves disease. Described time point: persistent/refractory GD, antithyroid drugs over 5 years with positive TRAb. Preparation of the TCR library used RNA extracted from PBMCs. The source of the patients was an endocrinology department in Xi'an, China. Building of the TCR beta libraries involved iRepertoire HTBI primers and Arm-PCR of CDR3 regions. TCRdb analysed the multiplex PCR reads with MiXCR anew, one entry per CDR3 protein. The sample comprises about 300,000 distinct CDR3 sequences, more than 20% of which are singletons, and roughly three fifths rests with the top ten. This CDR3 spans 16 amino acids. Trimming left V 2 bases short and J 3 bases short, with 17 bases between. CDR1 is ENHRY and CDR2 is SYGVKD in the germline V gene.

Study-level points and caveats: Persistent Graves' cases showed lower TCR diversity than newly diagnosed cases. Gene preferences differed: TRBV28, TRBJ1-2, TRBJ2-5 in persistent cases.

The input for sequencing was peripheral blood mononuclear cells (PBMCs), taken when the disease was refractory, from a patient treated with antithyroid drugs. The origin of this receptor is a female donor with Graves disease. The chain joins TRBV10-3 to TRBJ2-7; D is possibly TRBD1 (6 bases). The CDR3 DNA reads TGTGCCATCAGTGAGGGGTCGGACAGCAGGGGCTACGAGCAGTACTTC. Protein: CAISEGSDSRGYEQYF.